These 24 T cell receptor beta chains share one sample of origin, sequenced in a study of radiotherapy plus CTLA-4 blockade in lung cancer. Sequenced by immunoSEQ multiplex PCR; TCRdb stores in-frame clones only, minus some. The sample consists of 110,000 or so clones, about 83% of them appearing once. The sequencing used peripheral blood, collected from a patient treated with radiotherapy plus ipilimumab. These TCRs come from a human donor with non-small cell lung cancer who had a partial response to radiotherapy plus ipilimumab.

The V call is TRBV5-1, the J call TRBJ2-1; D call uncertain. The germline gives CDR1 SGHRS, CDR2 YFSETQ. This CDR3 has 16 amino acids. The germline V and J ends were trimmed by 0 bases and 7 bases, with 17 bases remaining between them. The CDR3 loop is CASSLERPPLRNEQFF. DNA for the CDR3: TGCGCCAGCAGCTTGGAACGGCCTCCTTTGAGGAATGAGCAGTTCTTC.

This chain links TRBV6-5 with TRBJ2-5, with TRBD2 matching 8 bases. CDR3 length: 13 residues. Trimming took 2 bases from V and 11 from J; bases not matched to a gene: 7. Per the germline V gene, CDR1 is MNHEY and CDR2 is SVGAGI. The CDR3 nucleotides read TGTGCCAGCAGTTACCGGTTCGGGAGGGGGCAGTACTTC. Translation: CASSYRFGRGQYF.

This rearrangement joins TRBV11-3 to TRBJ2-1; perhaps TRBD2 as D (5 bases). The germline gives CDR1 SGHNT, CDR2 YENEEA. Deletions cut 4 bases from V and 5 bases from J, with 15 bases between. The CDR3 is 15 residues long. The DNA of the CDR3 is TGTGCCAGCAGCTCGTCGAGGTGGGAGAACAATGAGCAGTTCTTC. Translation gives CASSSSRWENNEQFF.

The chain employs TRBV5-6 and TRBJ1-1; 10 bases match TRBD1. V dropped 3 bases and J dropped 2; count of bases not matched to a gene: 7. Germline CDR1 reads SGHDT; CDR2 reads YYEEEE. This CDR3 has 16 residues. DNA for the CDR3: TGTGCCAGCAGCTGGGGACCGACAGGGGGCAACACTGAAGCTTTCTTT. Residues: CASSWGPTGGNTEAFF.

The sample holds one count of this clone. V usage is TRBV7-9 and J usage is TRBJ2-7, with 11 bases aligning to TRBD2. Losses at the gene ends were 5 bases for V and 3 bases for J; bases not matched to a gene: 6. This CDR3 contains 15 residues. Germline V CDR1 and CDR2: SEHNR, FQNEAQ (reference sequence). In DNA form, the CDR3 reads TGTGCCAGCAGCCAAACTAGCGGGAGATTCTACGAGCAGTACGTC. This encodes CASSQTSGRFYEQYV.

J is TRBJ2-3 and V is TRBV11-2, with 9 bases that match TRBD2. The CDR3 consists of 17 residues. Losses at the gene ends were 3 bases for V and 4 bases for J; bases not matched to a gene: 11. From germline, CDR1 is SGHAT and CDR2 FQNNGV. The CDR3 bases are TGTGCCAGCAGCTTCGGCCAACTAGCGGGTCCAGCAGATACGCAGTATTTT. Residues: CASSFGQLAGPADTQYF.

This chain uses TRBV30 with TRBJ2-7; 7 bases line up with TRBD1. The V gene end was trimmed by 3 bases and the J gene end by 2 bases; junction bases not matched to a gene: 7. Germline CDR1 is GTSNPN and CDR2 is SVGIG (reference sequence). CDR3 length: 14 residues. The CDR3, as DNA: TGTGCCTGGAGAAGTCATGGGACAGCCTACGAGCAGTACTTC. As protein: CAWRSHGTAYEQYF.

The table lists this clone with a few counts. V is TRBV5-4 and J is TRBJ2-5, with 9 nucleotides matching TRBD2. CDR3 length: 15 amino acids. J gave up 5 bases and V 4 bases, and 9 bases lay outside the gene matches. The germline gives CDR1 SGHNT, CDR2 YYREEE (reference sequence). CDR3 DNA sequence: TGTGCCAGCAGCCCCGTAGCGGGAGTGGGGGAGACCCAGTACTTC. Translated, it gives CASSPVAGVGETQYF.

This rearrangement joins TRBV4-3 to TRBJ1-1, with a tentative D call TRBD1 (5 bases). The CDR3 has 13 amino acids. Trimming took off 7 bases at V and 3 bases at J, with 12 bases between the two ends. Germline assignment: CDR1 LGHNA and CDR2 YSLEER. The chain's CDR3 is CASTLGGYTEAFF. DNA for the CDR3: TGCGCCAGCACCCTTGGGGGGTACACTGAAGCTTTCTTT.

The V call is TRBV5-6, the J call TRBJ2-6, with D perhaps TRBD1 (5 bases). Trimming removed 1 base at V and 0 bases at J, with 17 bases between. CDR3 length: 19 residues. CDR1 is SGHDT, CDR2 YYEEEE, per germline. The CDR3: CASSLRTSGYASGANVLTF. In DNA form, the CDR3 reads TGTGCCAGCAGCTTGAGAACATCAGGGTACGCCTCTGGGGCCAACGTCCTGACTTTC.

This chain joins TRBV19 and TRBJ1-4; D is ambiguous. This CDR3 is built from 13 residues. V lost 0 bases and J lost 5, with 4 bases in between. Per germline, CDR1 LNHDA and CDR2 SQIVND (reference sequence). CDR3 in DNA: TGTGCCAGTAGTATAGATCGGAATGAAAAACTGTTTTTT. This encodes CASSIDRNEKLFF.

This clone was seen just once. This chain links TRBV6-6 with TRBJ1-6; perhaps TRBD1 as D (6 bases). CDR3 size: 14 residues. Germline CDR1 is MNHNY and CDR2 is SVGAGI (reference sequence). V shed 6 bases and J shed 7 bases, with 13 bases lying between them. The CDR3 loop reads CASRMWDTNSPLHF. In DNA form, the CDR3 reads TGTGCCAGCAGGATGTGGGACACCAATTCACCCCTCCACTTT.

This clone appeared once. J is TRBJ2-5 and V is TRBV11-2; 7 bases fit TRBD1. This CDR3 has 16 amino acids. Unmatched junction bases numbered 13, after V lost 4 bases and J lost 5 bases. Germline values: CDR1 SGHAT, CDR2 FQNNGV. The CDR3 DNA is TGTGCCAGCAGCTCCTTACGCATTCAGGGGGACGAGACCCAGTACTTC. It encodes CASSSLRIQGDETQYF.

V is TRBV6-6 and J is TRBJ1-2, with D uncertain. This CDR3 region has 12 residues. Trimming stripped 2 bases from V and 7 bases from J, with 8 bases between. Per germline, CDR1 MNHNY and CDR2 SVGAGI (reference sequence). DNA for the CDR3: TGTGCCAGCAGTTACGAGGGAGGTGGCTACACCTTC. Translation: CASSYEGGGYTF.

CDR3 nucleotides: TGTGCCAGCAGCTTACGAGGTCGGCCATACAATGAGCAGTTCTTC. Translated, it gives CASSLRGRPYNEQFF. The rearrangement uses TRBV7-8 and TRBJ2-1; the D is unclear. This CDR3 region has 15 residues. Per the germline V gene, CDR1 is SGHVS and CDR2 is FQNEAQ. V was trimmed by 2 bases and J by 4 bases, leaving 12 bases between them.

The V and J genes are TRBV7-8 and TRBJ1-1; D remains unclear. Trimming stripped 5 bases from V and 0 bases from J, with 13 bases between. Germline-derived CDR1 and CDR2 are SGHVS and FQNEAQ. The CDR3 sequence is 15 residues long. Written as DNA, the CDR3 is TGTGCCAGCAGCCCCCGTGGAGGGATGAACACTGAAGCTTTCTTT. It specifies CASSPRGGMNTEAFF.

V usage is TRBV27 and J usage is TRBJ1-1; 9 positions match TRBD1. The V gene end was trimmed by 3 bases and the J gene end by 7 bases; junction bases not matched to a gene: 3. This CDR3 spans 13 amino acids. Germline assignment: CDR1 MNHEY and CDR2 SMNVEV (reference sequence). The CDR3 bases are TGTGCCAGCAGTTTGGCGACAGGGGGTGAAGCTTTCTTT. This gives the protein CASSLATGGEAFF.

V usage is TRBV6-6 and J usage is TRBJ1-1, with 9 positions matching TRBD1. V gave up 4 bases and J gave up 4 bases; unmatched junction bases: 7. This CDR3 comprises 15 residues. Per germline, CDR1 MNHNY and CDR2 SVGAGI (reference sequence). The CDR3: CASSSIGQGSTEAFF. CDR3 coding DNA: TGTGCCAGCAGTTCAATCGGACAGGGGTCCACTGAAGCTTTCTTT.

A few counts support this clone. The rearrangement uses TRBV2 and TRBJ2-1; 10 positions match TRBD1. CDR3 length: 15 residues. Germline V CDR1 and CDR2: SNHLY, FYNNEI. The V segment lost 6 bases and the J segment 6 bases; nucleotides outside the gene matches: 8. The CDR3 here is CASRSGTGDFNEQFF. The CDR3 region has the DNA TGTGCCAGCAGGTCCGGGACAGGGGACTTCAATGAGCAGTTCTTC.

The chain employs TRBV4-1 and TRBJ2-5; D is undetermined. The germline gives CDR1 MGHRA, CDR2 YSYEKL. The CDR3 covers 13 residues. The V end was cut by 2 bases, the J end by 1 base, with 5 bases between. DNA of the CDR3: TGCGCCAGCAGCCAAACACGCCAAGAGACCCAGTACTTC. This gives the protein CASSQTRQETQYF.

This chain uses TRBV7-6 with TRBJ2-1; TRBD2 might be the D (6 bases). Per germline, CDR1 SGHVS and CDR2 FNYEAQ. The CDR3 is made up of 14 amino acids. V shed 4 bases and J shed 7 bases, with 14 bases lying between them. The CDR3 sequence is CASSSSARGNEQFF. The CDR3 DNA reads TGTGCCAGCAGCTCTAGCGCGAGGGGTAATGAGCAGTTCTTC.

The CDR3 DNA sequence: TGTGCCTGGAGAGACCCCGGGACTAGCAGACCCCACGAGCAGTACTTC. Its protein is CAWRDPGTSRPHEQYF. The chain joins TRBV30 to TRBJ2-7; 9 bases fit TRBD2. V shed 3 bases and J 5 bases; nucleotides not matched to a gene: 14. Looked up from germline, CDR1 is GTSNPN and CDR2 is SVGIG (reference sequence). This CDR3 spans 16 amino acids.

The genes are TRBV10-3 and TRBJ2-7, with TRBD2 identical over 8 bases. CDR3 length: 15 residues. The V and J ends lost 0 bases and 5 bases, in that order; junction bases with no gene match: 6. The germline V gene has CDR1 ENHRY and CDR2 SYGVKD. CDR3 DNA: TGTGCCATCAGTGAGTCTTGGCGGGAGGTCAACGAGCAGTACTTC. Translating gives CAISESWREVNEQYF.

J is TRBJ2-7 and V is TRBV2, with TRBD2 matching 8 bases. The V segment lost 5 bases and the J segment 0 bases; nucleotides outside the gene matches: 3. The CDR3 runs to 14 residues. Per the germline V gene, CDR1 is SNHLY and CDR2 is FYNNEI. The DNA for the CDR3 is TGTGCCAGCAGTCTAGCGGGTAGCTCCTACGAGCAGTACGTC. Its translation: CASSLAGSSYEQYV.